One sample yielded the 4 T cell receptor beta chains listed below, sequenced in a study of T cell responses to AZD1222 COVID-19 vaccine. TCRdb's table, derived via immunoSEQ multiplex PCR, lists solely in-frame clones and lacks some. The sample yields approximately 130,000 clones, approximately 92% seen once. The sample in question was peripheral blood, obtained 28 days after the second dose of the MenACWY control vaccine. The source is an adult who received the MenACWY meningococcal vaccine as a control.

J is TRBJ2-5 and V is TRBV5-1, with 9 bases matching TRBD2. This CDR3 region has 17 residues. Germline lookup yields CDR1 SGHRS and CDR2 YFSETQ. With V trimmed by 4 bases and J by 1 base, 11 bases remained unmatched. This CDR3 is CASSTGLLAGSQETQYF. DNA for the CDR3: TGCGCCAGCAGCACGGGCTTACTAGCGGGCTCCCAAGAGACCCAGTACTTC. The full variable domain, its missing parts supplied by reference TRBV5-1 and TRBJ2-5, is KAGVTQTPRYLIKTRGQQVTLSCSPISGHRSVSWYQQTPGQGLQFLFEYFSETQRNKGNFPGRFSGRQFSNSRSEMNVSTLELGDSALYLCASSTGLLAGSQETQYFGPGTRLLVL.

The chain is built from TRBV11-2 and TRBJ1-1; D perhaps matches TRBD1 (5 bases). Trimming took off 1 base at V and 4 bases at J, with 19 bases between the two ends. Germline-derived CDR1 and CDR2 are SGHAT and FQNNGV. The CDR3 contains 17 residues. In DNA form, the CDR3 reads TGTGCCAGCAGCTTAGTAGCCCAGGGATTTCCTGGCACTGAAGCTTTCTTT. This sequence encodes CASSLVAQGFPGTEAFF.

The CDR3 region has the DNA TGTGCCAGCTGCGGAGACAGGGGTCAGCCCCAGCATTTT. As protein: CASCGDRGQPQHF. The chain links TRBV2 to TRBJ1-5; 8 bases fit TRBD1. The CDR3 totals 13 residues. The V gene end was trimmed by 8 bases and the J gene end by 6 bases; junction bases not matched to a gene: 6. The germline V gene encodes CDR1 SNHLY and CDR2 FYNNEI.

The chain joins TRBV5-1 to TRBJ2-5; TRBD1 or TRBD2 may be the D gene (5 bases each). This CDR3 comprises 15 residues. Trimming took off 5 bases at V and 2 bases at J, with 16 bases between the two ends. Germline loops: CDR1 SGHRS, CDR2 YFSETQ. DNA for the CDR3: TGCGCCAGCAGTGGAACGCAGGGCGGGCAAGAGACCCAGTACTTC. Encoded protein: CASSGTQGGQETQYF.